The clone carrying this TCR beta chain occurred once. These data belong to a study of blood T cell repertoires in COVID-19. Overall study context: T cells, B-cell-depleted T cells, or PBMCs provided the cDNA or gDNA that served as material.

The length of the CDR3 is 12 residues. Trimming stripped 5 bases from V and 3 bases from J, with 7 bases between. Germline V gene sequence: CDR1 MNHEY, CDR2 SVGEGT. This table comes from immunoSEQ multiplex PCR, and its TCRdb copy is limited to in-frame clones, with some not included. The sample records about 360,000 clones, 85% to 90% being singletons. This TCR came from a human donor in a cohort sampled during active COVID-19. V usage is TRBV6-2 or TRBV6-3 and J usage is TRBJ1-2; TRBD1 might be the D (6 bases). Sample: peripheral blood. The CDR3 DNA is TGTGCCAGCAGTAGACAGGACTATGGCTACACCTTC. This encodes CASSRQDYGYTF.